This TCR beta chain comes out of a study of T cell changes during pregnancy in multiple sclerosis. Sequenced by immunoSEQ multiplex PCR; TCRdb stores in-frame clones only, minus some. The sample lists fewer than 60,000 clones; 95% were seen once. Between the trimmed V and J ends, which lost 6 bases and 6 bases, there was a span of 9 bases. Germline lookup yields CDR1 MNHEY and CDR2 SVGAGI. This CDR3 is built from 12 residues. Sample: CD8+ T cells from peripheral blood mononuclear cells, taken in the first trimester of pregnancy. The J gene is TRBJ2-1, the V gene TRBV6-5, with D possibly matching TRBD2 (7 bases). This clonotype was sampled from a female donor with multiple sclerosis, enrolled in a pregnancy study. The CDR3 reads CASRGGPNEQFF. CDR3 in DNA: TGTGCCAGCAGGGGGGGGCCCAATGAGCAGTTCTTC.